This is a list of T cell receptor beta chains from one sample in a study of spatial heterogeneity in lung cancer. Using its own MiXCR run on the 5' RACE reads, TCRdb lists one record per CDR3 protein. The sample yields about 3,300 distinct CDR3 sequences, roughly an eighth seen once. This specimen was lung tumor tissue, taken at surgery. The receptors here all came from a male donor with early-stage non-small cell lung cancer. Each CDR3 is given with its conserved first and last residue. The D gene is left open where the match is weak. Size is omitted from some rows. Given values are once, few, many or a class for expanded clones.

v_gene	abundance	len	d_gene	j_gene	CDR3nt	CDR3aa
TRBV7-8	few	16	.	TRBJ1-4	TGTGCCAGCAGCTTAGAGGACGCGGGAACTAATGAAAAACTGTTTTTT	CASSLEDAGTNEKLFF
TRBV9	medium-sized	14	TRBD2	TRBJ2-5	TGTGCCAGCAGCGTAGAGGGAGGGGACGAGACCCAGTACTTC	CASSVEGGDETQYF
TRBV7-3	large	20	.	TRBJ2-6	TGTGCCAGCAGCCCAGGGTTGGGTAAGGGGCCATACTCTGGGGCCAACGTCCTGACTTTC	CASSPGLGKGPYSGANVLTF
TRBV20-1	medium-sized	15	TRBD2	TRBJ2-1	TGCAGTGCCAAGCTAGCGGGGGATTCCTACAATGAGCAGTTCTTC	CSAKLAGDSYNEQFF
TRBV7-2	medium-sized	13	.	TRBJ2-7	TGTGCCAGCATGTTACTGTCCCGGGACGAGCAGTACTTC	CASMLLSRDEQYF
TRBV6-5	.	17	TRBD2	TRBJ2-6	TGTGCCAGCAGTCGGGCAAGTAGCGGGACTGGGGCCAACGTCCTGACTTTC	CASSRASSGTGANVLTF
TRBV7-2	many	14	.	TRBJ2-7	TGTGCCAGCAGCTTCCGGCCGGGGCACTACGAGCAGTACTTC	CASSFRPGHYEQYF
TRBV6-2/TRBV6-3	medium-sized	15	.	TRBJ2-7	TGTGCCAGCAGTTACCCACAGGCAAGATTCTACGAGCAGTACTTC	CASSYPQARFYEQYF
TRBV4-3	few	15	.	TRBJ2-5	TGCGCCAGCAGCCAAGAACAAGGATACCAAGAGACCCAGTACTTC	CASSQEQGYQETQYF
TRBV10-3	.	14	TRBD2	TRBJ2-5	TGTGCCATCAGCCAGACTAGCGGGGGGGAGACCCAGTACTTC	CAISQTSGGETQYF
TRBV7-8	medium-sized	14	.	TRBJ2-3	TGTGCCAGCAGCCCTGGGCAGGGTTTTGATACGCAGTATTTT	CASSPGQGFDTQYF
TRBV6-2/TRBV6-3	large	13	.	TRBJ2-4	TGTGCCAGCAGTGCCCAGGGAGGAAACATTCAGTACTTC	CASSAQGGNIQYF
TRBV7-3	medium-sized	15	.	TRBJ2-1	TGTGCCAGCAGCTTAAGTCAGGCTAACGAGAATGAGCAGTTCTTC	CASSLSQANENEQFF
TRBV19	medium-sized	13	.	TRBJ1-2	TGTGCCAGTAAATGGTCTGCGGGCTATGGCTACACCTTC	CASKWSAGYGYTF
TRBV4-1	few	15	TRBD2	TRBJ2-7	TGCGCCAGCAGCCGAGGACTAGCGAGCTCCTACGAGCAGTACTTC	CASSRGLASSYEQYF
TRBV29-1	.	15	TRBD1	TRBJ2-4	TGCAGCGTTGAAGGGGGACAGGGTTTCCAAAACATTCAGTACTTC	CSVEGGQGFQNIQYF
TRBV19	medium-sized	15	TRBD2	TRBJ2-5	TGTGCCAGTACTCCCAGCGGGGGGATCCAAGAGACCCAGTACTTC	CASTPSGGIQETQYF
TRBV2	medium-sized	16	.	TRBJ2-7	TGTGCCAGCAGACTCGTCGTTGGGCACCTCTCCTACGAGCAGTACTTC	CASRLVVGHLSYEQYF
TRBV12-3/TRBV12-4	.	13	.	TRBJ1-2	TGTGCCAGCAGTCTTGGACAGTTCTATGGCTACACCTTC	CASSLGQFYGYTF
TRBV5-1	medium-sized	18	TRBD2	TRBJ2-3	TGCGCCAGCAGCCGAACTTCTACTAGCGGTCCTAGCACAGATACGCAGTATTTT	CASSRTSTSGPSTDTQYF
TRBV12-3/TRBV12-4	.	15	TRBD1	TRBJ1-3	TGTGCCAGCAGTTCAAGGACAGGGGCTGGAAACACCATATATTTT	CASSSRTGAGNTIYF
TRBV27	.	13	.	TRBJ1-5	TGTGCCAGCAGCCCACAGGGCTTCCAGCCCCAGCATTTT	CASSPQGFQPQHF
TRBV21-1	medium-sized	15	.	TRBJ1-1	TGTGCCAGCAGCGAGCTACAGGGGGCATTTAATGAAGCTTTCTTT	CASSELQGAFNEAFF
TRBV5-1	.	14	.	TRBJ2-2	TGCGCCAGCAGCTTGACCCCAGAAACCGGGGAGCTGTTTTTT	CASSLTPETGELFF
TRBV7-9	.	15	TRBD2	TRBJ2-7	TGTGCCAGCAGCTCGGAAAGCGGGGGCCGCTACGAGCAGTACTTC	CASSSESGGRYEQYF
TRBV30	.	13	.	TRBJ1-1	TGTGCCTGGACCGGGACGGCGAACACTGAAGCTTTCTTT	CAWTGTANTEAFF
TRBV27	large	14	TRBD2	TRBJ2-1	TGTGCCAGCATCCAGCGGGGGGGCCTTAATGAGCAGTTCTTC	CASIQRGGLNEQFF
TRBV28	few	17	.	TRBJ1-5	TGTGCCAGCAGACTAGCACGAACCGCCTATAGCAATCAGCCCCAGCATTTT	CASRLARTAYSNQPQHF
TRBV6-1	medium-sized	15	TRBD1	TRBJ2-7	TGTGCCAGCAGAGGTACGACAGGGGGGACCCACGAGCAGTACTTC	CASRGTTGGTHEQYF
TRBV28	.	14	TRBD1	TRBJ1-5	TGTGCCAGCAGTTTGGGACAGGGAAAACAGCCCCAGCATTTT	CASSLGQGKQPQHF
TRBV5-1	medium-sized	17	TRBD1	TRBJ2-2	TGCGCCAGCAGCAGGGAGATTACAGGGGGTTACACCGGGGAGCTGTTTTTT	CASSREITGGYTGELFF
TRBV2	many	13	TRBD1	TRBJ2-7	TGTGCCAGCAGTCAATACAGGGGGTACGAGCAGTACTTC	CASSQYRGYEQYF
TRBV5-6	.	13	.	TRBJ2-7	TGTGCCAGCAGCTTGGGAGCGGGCTACGAGCAGTACTTC	CASSLGAGYEQYF
TRBV3-1	many	17	TRBD1	TRBJ1-2	TGTGCCAGCAGCCAACCAGTGACAGGGGGGGGACATAATGGCTACACCTTC	CASSQPVTGGGHNGYTF